One sample yielded the 9 T cell receptor beta chains listed below, sequenced in a study of CD8 T cells in Susac syndrome. Random-hexamer reverse transcription was applied to about 0.45 to 1 ug RNA. MiXCR, run by TCRdb on the immunoSEQ multiplex PCR reads, gives a single entry per CDR3 protein. The sample has about 210,000 distinct CDR3 sequences, 95% seen once. Sequenced: CD4+ T cells from PBMCs. The source of these receptors is a human donor with multiple sclerosis.

The chain carries TRBV7-3 and TRBJ2-6, with TRBD2 as a possible D gene (6 bases). Germline V gives CDR1 SGHTA, CDR2 FQGTGA. V gave up 4 bases and J gave up 0 bases, with 7 bases separating them. CDR3 length: 15 residues. CDR3 bases: TGTGCCAGCAGCTCGGGACTCTCTGGGGCCAACGTCCTGACTTTC. Its protein product is CASSSGLSGANVLTF.

The sample holds a few counts of this clonotype. V is TRBV2 and J is TRBJ2-7; tentatively, D is TRBD2 (6 bases). This CDR3 region has 12 residues. Between the trimmed V and J ends, which lost 8 bases and 4 bases, there was a span of 12 bases. Germline assignment: CDR1 SNHLY and CDR2 FYNNEI. The CDR3 here is CASRREGYEQYF. The CDR3 region has the DNA TGTGCCAGCCGGCGGGAAGGGTACGAGCAGTACTTC.

This clonotype was picked up one time. V and J are TRBV11-2 and TRBJ2-3; a possible D gene is TRBD1 (5 bases). Deletions cut 5 bases from V and 3 bases from J, with 18 bases between. Germline CDR1 reads SGHAT; CDR2 reads FQNNGV. The CDR3 contains 16 residues. The CDR3 nucleotides are TGTGCCAGCAGCGTCAGGGCCTACCTTCAGACAGATACGCAGTATTTT. It encodes CASSVRAYLQTDTQYF.

The chain uses TRBV2 and TRBJ2-1; D unclear. Deletions cut 6 bases from V and 10 bases from J, with 13 bases between. The CDR3 totals 12 residues. The V gene's germline CDR1 is SNHLY and CDR2 FYNNEI. The CDR3 sequence: CASRTWVREQFF. Written as DNA, the CDR3 is TGTGCCAGCAGGACGTGGGTAAGGGAGCAGTTCTTC. Supplemented by reference TRBV2 and TRBJ2-1, the full variable domain reads EPEVTQTPSHQVTQMGQEVILRCVPISNHLYFYWYRQILGQKVEFLVSFYNNEISEKSEIFDDQFSVERPDGSNFTLKIRSTKLEDSAMYFCASRTWVREQFFGPGTRLTVL.

The chain uses TRBV15 and TRBJ1-1; a weak D match, TRBD1 (5 bases). Germline V gene lookup returns CDR1 LNHNV and CDR2 YYDKDF (reference sequence). This CDR3 contains 19 residues. Trimming took off 0 bases at V and 3 bases at J, with 23 bases between the two ends. Written as DNA, the CDR3 is TGTGCCACCAGCAGAGATCCCTCGCGACAGATAAGGCGGGACACTGAAGCTTTCTTT. Protein sequence: CATSRDPSRQIRRDTEAFF.

This clonotype was seen just once. The rearrangement links TRBV12-3 or TRBV12-4 to TRBJ1-5; D gene ambiguous. CDR3 length equals 14 residues. Trimming removed 5 bases from V and 6 bases from J, with 14 bases in between. The CDR3 bases are TGTGCCAGCAGTATTGGAGGGTTCCTTCAGCCCCAGCATTTT. Its protein product is CASSIGGFLQPQHF.

The rearrangement links TRBV15 to TRBJ2-3; 14 nucleotides line up with TRBD2. Germline V CDR1 and CDR2: LNHNV, YYDKDF (reference sequence). CDR3 length: 17 amino acids. V was pared by 3 bases and J by 4 bases, with 6 bases of the junction left unmatched. CDR3 bases: TGTGCCACCAGCAGGAGAGGGACTAGCGGGAGTTCAGATACGCAGTATTTT. Protein: CATSRRGTSGSSDTQYF.

CDR3 amino acids: CSARDFRGPVDTQYF. As DNA, the CDR3 is TGCAGTGCTAGAGATTTCCGGGGGCCTGTAGATACGCAGTATTTT. The rearrangement joins TRBV20-1 to TRBJ2-3; possibly TRBD1 or TRBD2 for D (6 bases each). CDR3 length: 15 amino acids. V was pared by 0 bases and J by 5 bases, with 15 bases between. The V gene's germline CDR1 is DFQATT and CDR2 SNEGSKA (reference sequence).

The chain is built from TRBV12-3 or TRBV12-4 and TRBJ2-1; D could derive from TRBD1 or TRBD2 (6 bases each). The V end was cut by 8 bases, the J end by 0 bases, with 14 bases between. The CDR3 sequence is 15 residues long. CDR3 nucleotides: TGTGCCAGCGTGACGGGGGCCAGCTCCTACAATGAGCAGTTCTTC. This codes for CASVTGASSYNEQFF.